This is a list of T cell receptor beta chains from one sample in a study of siplizumab effects on memory and regulatory T cells. Method: immunoSEQ multiplex PCR; TCRdb's copy keeps in-frame clones and lacks some. The table shows 100,000 or so clones, with approximately 94% occurring only once. Material for sequencing was non-Treg CD4+ T cells sorted from blood. The receptors derive from a human donor in good health. The CDR3 runs from the conserved cysteine through the conserved F or W. Each record gives: J gene, clone size, V gene, D gene, CDR3 protein, CDR3 DNA. D genes are given only for firm matches. Clone size is stated in some rows and not others, as once, few, many or a class when expanded.

TRBJ2-7 . TRBV5-6 TRBD1 CASSFELDRGSGTYEQYF TGTGCCAGCAGCTTTGAATTGGACAGGGGAAGTGGGACCTACGAGCAGTACTTC
TRBJ2-1 . TRBV11-2 TRBD2 CASSYRWLTSGSPSQEQFF TGTGCCAGCAGCTACCGGTGGTTAACTAGCGGGTCCCCATCCCAGGAGCAGTTCTTC
TRBJ2-7 . TRBV5-1 TRBD2 CASHRTSGYEQYF TGCGCCAGCCACAGGACTAGCGGCTACGAGCAGTACTTC
TRBJ2-3 . TRBV6-4 . CASSTAHTDTQYF TGTGCCAGCTCGACGGCTCATACAGATACGCAGTATTTT
TRBJ1-2 . TRBV9 . CASSPHDRGLESYTF TGTGCCAGCAGCCCCCACGACAGAGGGCTTGAAAGCTACACCTTC
TRBJ2-1 . TRBV5-1 TRBD2 CASSPLSGRASYNEQFF TGCGCCAGCAGCCCCTTGTCCGGGAGGGCCTCCTACAATGAGCAGTTCTTC
TRBJ2-7 . TRBV6-5 . CASSYSNRDRGEQYF TGTGCCAGCAGTTACTCGAACCGGGACCGAGGCGAGCAGTACTTC
TRBJ2-2 . TRBV7-6 . CASSLDGFRNTGELFF TGTGCCAGCAGCTTAGACGGCTTCCGGAACACCGGGGAGCTGTTTTTT
TRBJ1-6 . TRBV2 TRBD1 CASSMNSGGASPLHF TGTGCCAGCAGCATGAATTCAGGGGGCGCATCACCCCTCCACTTT
TRBJ1-4 . TRBV30 . CAWSPQGATNEKLFF TGTGCCTGGAGCCCACAGGGAGCAACTAATGAAAAACTGTTTTTT
TRBJ2-3 . TRBV2 . CASSERAGMTDTQYF TGTGCCAGCAGTGAAAGGGCAGGGATGACAGATACGCAGTATTTT
TRBJ1-3 . TRBV19 . CASNTPGQSSGNTIYF TGTGCCAGTAATACACCGGGACAATCCTCTGGAAACACCATATATTTT
TRBJ1-1 . TRBV18 . CASSAGVGNTEAFF TGTGCCAGCTCGGCAGGGGTTGGGAACACTGAAGCTTTCTTT
TRBJ1-5 . TRBV2 . CASSGTGGNQPQHF TGTGCCAGCTCTGGGACTGGGGGGAATCAGCCCCAGCATTTT
TRBJ2-2 . TRBV7-9 . CASSQHGGARTGELFF TGTGCCAGCAGCCAACACGGGGGCGCGAGGACCGGGGAGCTGTTTTTT
TRBJ1-2 . TRBV5-4 TRBD1 CASSLARDRAYGYTF TGTGCCAGCAGCTTGGCTCGGGACAGGGCCTATGGCTACACCTTC
TRBJ2-3 . TRBV9 TRBD2 CASALAGVSDTQYF TGTGCCAGTGCACTAGCGGGAGTTTCAGATACGCAGTATTTT
TRBJ1-2 . TRBV18 TRBD1 CASSPPSVQGAYGYTF TGTGCCAGCTCACCACCCTCCGTCCAGGGGGCCTATGGCTACACCTTC
TRBJ2-5 . TRBV28 . CASSLPSVGETQYF TGTGCCAGCAGTTTACCTTCTGTTGGGGAGACCCAGTACTTC
TRBJ1-5 . TRBV15 . CATSRESAGNSNQPQHF TGTGCCACCAGCAGAGAATCCGCAGGGAATAGCAATCAGCCCCAGCATTTT
TRBJ1-1 . TRBV28 . CASSPHTEAFF TGTGCCAGCAGTCCGCACACTGAAGCTTTCTTT
TRBJ1-1 once TRBV7-9 . CASSFLLDTNTEAFF TGTGCCAGCAGCTTCCTACTGGACACCAACACTGAAGCTTTCTTT
TRBJ2-1 . TRBV7-2 TRBD2 CASSLETSIYNEQFF TGTGCCAGCAGCTTAGAGACTAGCATATACAATGAGCAGTTCTTC
TRBJ1-2 . TRBV7-2 . CASSLEWGRGYGYTF TGTGCCAGCAGCTTAGAATGGGGTAGGGGCTATGGCTACACCTTC
TRBJ1-1 . TRBV9 . CASSVGQELLF TGTGCCAGCAGCGTTGGGCAGGAGCTACTCTTT
TRBJ2-5 . TRBV7-7 TRBD1 CASSLATGRQETQYF TGTGCTAGCAGCTTAGCGACAGGGCGCCAAGAGACCCAGTACTTC
TRBJ1-4 . TRBV5-1 . CASSKDSFNEKLFF TGCGCCAGCAGCAAGGACAGCTTTAATGAAAAACTGTTTTTT
TRBJ2-5 once TRBV5-1 TRBD2 CATTTLPSGRGQETQYF TGCGCCACCACCACCCTCCCCAGCGGGAGAGGACAAGAGACCCAGTACTTC
TRBJ2-1 . TRBV19 . CASSGAASSYNEQFF TGTGCCAGTAGCGGAGCGGCCAGCTCCTACAATGAGCAGTTCTTC
TRBJ2-7 . TRBV11-3 . CASSFRGSYEQYF TGTGCCAGCAGCTTTCGAGGGTCCTACGAGCAGTACTTC
TRBJ1-5 once TRBV7-9 . CASSLADRQPQHF TGTGCCAGCAGCTTGGCCGACAGGCAGCCCCAGCATTTT
TRBJ2-3 . TRBV9 . CASSVRGLTRTDTQYF TGTGCCAGCAGCGTAAGGGGACTGACACGCACAGATACGCAGTATTTT
TRBJ2-5 . TRBV25-1 . CASSLAQPHQETQYF TGTGCCAGCAGTTTAGCACAGCCGCACCAAGAGACCCAGTACTTC
TRBJ1-2 . TRBV12-5 . CASGLVLGTSNYGYTF TGTGCTAGTGGTTTGGTACTCGGGACGTCTAACTATGGCTACACCTTC
TRBJ2-1 . TRBV14 . CASSQGVAGWESEQFF TGTGCCAGCAGCCAAGGCGTCGCGGGATGGGAAAGTGAGCAGTTCTTC
TRBJ1-2 . TRBV30 . CAWSVVIGVGYTF TGTGCCTGGAGTGTAGTGATCGGGGTTGGCTACACCTTC
TRBJ1-2 . TRBV5-1 . CASSVQQGSPGGYTF TGCGCCAGCAGCGTACAACAGGGATCCCCTGGGGGCTACACCTTC